Presented here are 9 T cell receptor beta chains from one specimen sequenced in a study of Graves' ophthalmopathy and Graves' hyperthyroidism. RNA served as the template for amplifying TCR beta CDR3 regions. An opening RT-PCR round employed HTBI primers and preceded a second-round multiplex PCR. In TCRdb, the multiplex PCR reads were re-called with MiXCR into one record per CDR3 protein. This table holds about 660,000 distinct CDR3 sequences, about two fifths found once. The material sequenced was peripheral blood. Every receptor here comes from an adult man with Graves' ophthalmopathy.

The chain links TRBV2 to TRBJ2-6; D gene uncertain. Germline V gene lookup returns CDR1 SNHLY and CDR2 FYNNEI. The CDR3 is 15 residues long. Trimming shortened V by 5 bases and J by 4 bases, and 12 bases separated the two germline ends. The CDR3 reads CASSPQISGANVLTF. The CDR3 DNA follows: TGTGCCAGCAGTCCTCAGATATCCGGGGCCAACGTCCTGACTTTC.

About this clonotype: It may be a read error: a sequence one base away is much more abundant. V gene TRBV20-1 combines with J gene TRBJ2-5; TRBD1 matches 8 bases. This CDR3 region has 14 residues. Germline-derived CDR1 and CDR2 are DFQATT and SNEGSKA (reference sequence). Trimming at V came to 1 base and at J to 4 bases, leaving 5 bases not matched to a gene. Here the CDR3 DNA reads TGCAGTGCTAGAGTGTCCAGGGGGCGAGAGACCCAGTACTTC. Translation: CSARVSRGRETQYF.

This clonotype was recorded many times. The gene calls are TRBV29-1 and TRBJ1-1; D gene ambiguous. Trimming took 2 bases from V and 3 from J, leaving 10 bases between them. The CDR3 totals 13 residues. Germline CDR1 is SQVTM and CDR2 is ANQGSEA. The CDR3 is CSVEIQADTEAFF. The CDR3 DNA is TGCAGCGTTGAAATTCAGGCCGACACTGAAGCTTTCTTT. The variable domain in full, with the rest retrieved from reference TRBV29-1 and TRBJ1-1, is SAVISQKPSRDICQRGTSLTIQCQVDSQVTMMFWYRQQPGQSLTLIATANQGSEATYESGFVIDKFPISRPNLTFSTLTVSNMSPEDSSIYLCSVEIQADTEAFFGQGTRLTVV.

This clonotype was observed a few times. The chain carries TRBV6-6 and TRBJ2-2; D uncertain. CDR1 is MNHNY and CDR2 is SVGAGI in the germline V gene (reference sequence). V was clipped by 0 bases and J by 5 bases, with 4 bases between them. This CDR3 comprises 13 residues. The CDR3 sequence: CASSYSETGELFF. For the CDR3, the DNA is TGTGCCAGCAGTTACTCGGAGACCGGGGAGCTGTTTTTT.

The CDR3 loop is CASSAATGREKLFF. Written as DNA, the CDR3 is TGTGCCAGCAGTGCGGCGACAGGGAGAGAAAAACTGTTTTTT. This sequence joins TRBV2 and TRBJ1-4; 7 bases align to TRBD1. This CDR3 region has 14 residues. Trimming removed 4 bases from V and 8 bases from J; junction bases left unmatched: 7. Germline V gives CDR1 SNHLY, CDR2 FYNNEI. The full variable domain, its missing parts supplied by reference TRBV2 and TRBJ1-4, is EPEVTQTPSHQVTQMGQEVILRCVPISNHLYFYWYRQILGQKVEFLVSFYNNEISEKSEIFDDQFSVERPDGSNFTLKIRSTKLEDSAMYFCASSAATGREKLFFGSGTQLSVL.

CDR3 sequence: CASSQGARLYGYTF. The CDR3 coding sequence is TGCGCCAGCAGCCAAGGAGCCAGACTCTATGGCTACACCTTC. The V and J genes are TRBV4-1 and TRBJ1-2; D gene ambiguous. Germline CDR1 MGHRA, CDR2 YSYEKL. Trimming removed 1 base from V and 4 bases from J, with 10 bases in between. The CDR3 length is 14 residues.

V gene TRBV7-2 combines with J gene TRBJ2-1; D is possibly TRBD2 (6 bases). CDR1 and CDR2 from the germline V gene are SGHTA and FQGNSA. The ends were cut back, 10 bases at V and 2 bases at J, with 21 bases in the middle. The CDR3 has 16 residues. The CDR3, as DNA: TGTGCCACCAGTGTTGGGGCACTAGCCCCCTACAATGAGCAGTTCTTC. Protein: CATSVGALAPYNEQFF.

The chain links TRBV6-6 to TRBJ2-6; 9 nucleotides align to TRBD2. The CDR3 totals 19 residues. CDR1 MNHNY and CDR2 SVGAGI come from the germline V gene (reference sequence). V was pared by 5 bases and J by 3 bases, with 14 bases of the junction left unmatched. CDR3 amino acids: CASSVGAEREAYGANVLTF. The CDR3, as DNA: TGTGCCAGCAGTGTAGGGGCTGAGCGGGAGGCCTATGGGGCCAACGTCCTGACTTTC.

The chain is built from TRBV13 and TRBJ2-6, with 10 positions matching TRBD1. There are 19 residues in the CDR3. Germline V lookup: CDR1 PRHDT, CDR2 FYEKMQ (reference sequence). J was trimmed by 2 bases and V by 5 bases; bases with no gene match: 12. CDR3 DNA: TGTGCCAGCAGCCAAGTATGGGGGACAGGGGCCCCTGGGGCCAACGTCCTGACTTTC. Encoded protein: CASSQVWGTGAPGANVLTF.